This TCR beta chain was observed in a study of T cells after yellow fever vaccination (dated by TCRdb to about 2019). For the study in its entirety: Libraries from fractions with low cell numbers were prepared with the SMART-Seq v4 Ultra Low Input RNA kit. Two healthy male donors made up the cohort, one aged 18 to 29 years and the other aged 30 to 40 years. Bulk PBMC replicates and cell subsets were isolated from blood drawn at multiple timepoints before and after both primary and secondary immunization. To track T-cell clones before and after primary and booster YFV17D yellow fever vaccination, bulk TCR alpha and beta repertoires were sequenced longitudinally.

This clonotype was seen a handful of times. Its cognate antigen has yet to be identified. No clone much larger than this one lies a single base away; base qualities are absent. TCR cDNA was synthesized by 5'RACE template switching, through which a universal primer site and unique molecular identifiers were introduced. Priming for cDNA synthesis came from both the TCR alpha and TCR beta constant segments. Two PCR steps were used to amplify libraries, with sample barcodes and sequencing adapters being added in the second step. Sequencing of libraries was done on Illumina HiSeq 2500 (2x100 bp) or NovaSeq (2x150 bp). The source study handled its data this way. Demultiplexing of reads and collapsing into UMI consensus sequences were performed with MIGEC, and V(D)J alignment was carried out with MiXCR. Vaccine-responding clonotypes were defined with edgeR using replicate PBMC samples, requiring FDR below 0.01 and a log2 fold change above 5 up to day 15. Each bulk clonotype was labeled CD4 or CD8 based on which sequenced repertoire, CD4 or CD8, contained the clonotype at higher abundance. TCRdb trimmed the raw reads at Q25, called clones with MiXCR and kept productive beta chains. Under each unique CDR3 protein, matching rows form one entry showing the most common genes and DNA. It is TCRdb's table, rather than the study itself, that gives the V and J calls and clone size. For this sample the table gives a few hundred thousand distinct CDR3 sequences, of which about a sixth were detected only once. The ten largest clones take up around 15% of the sample.

The meaning of the sample's treatment or condition label: live attenuated yellow fever vaccine strain. At every blood-draw timepoint, two biological replicates of bulk PBMCs were collected. A standard Ficoll-Paque protocol was used to isolate PBMCs from peripheral blood. TriZol was used to extract RNA from bulk PBMCs, CD4 and CD8 fractions, and dextramer-positive and dextramer-negative fractions. The full study reports these points: FACS-sorted repertoires could contain abundant contaminating clonotypes from the bulk population, so computational filtering was required. A small share of clonotypes occurred in both CD4 and CD8 compartments, likely arising from convergent recombination. Most clones expanded after primary vaccination were re-detected after the booster (around 96% of CD4 and roughly 85% of CD8), suggesting broad memory maintenance. Compared with the primary T-cell response, the secondary T-cell response was weaker but faster, peaking on day 5 rather than day 15. Because only a couple of donors were included in the study, the extent to which the findings can be generalized is limited.

CDR1 is given as SGHNT and CDR2 as YYREEE, both from the germline V gene (reference sequence). V lost 4 bases and J lost 0 bases, and the count of bases not matched to a germline gene is 16. Inclusive of the bounding cysteine and phenylalanine, the CDR3 is 18 residues long. Only CDR3 DNA remains: 54 bases, in frame from the first base. Recombination connected TRBV5-4 to TRBJ2-7; TRBD2 agrees with 7 junctional bases. Sequenced material: PBMCs, taken 4 to 6 days after the first yellow fever vaccination. The clonotype comes from a man between 18 and 35 years old who received the YFV17D yellow fever vaccine. The nucleotide sequence reads TGTGCCAGCAGCGCGGGGGATCCAGGGACGGGGGTCTCCTACGAGCAGTACTTC. Its coded protein is CASSAGDPGTGVSYEQYF.